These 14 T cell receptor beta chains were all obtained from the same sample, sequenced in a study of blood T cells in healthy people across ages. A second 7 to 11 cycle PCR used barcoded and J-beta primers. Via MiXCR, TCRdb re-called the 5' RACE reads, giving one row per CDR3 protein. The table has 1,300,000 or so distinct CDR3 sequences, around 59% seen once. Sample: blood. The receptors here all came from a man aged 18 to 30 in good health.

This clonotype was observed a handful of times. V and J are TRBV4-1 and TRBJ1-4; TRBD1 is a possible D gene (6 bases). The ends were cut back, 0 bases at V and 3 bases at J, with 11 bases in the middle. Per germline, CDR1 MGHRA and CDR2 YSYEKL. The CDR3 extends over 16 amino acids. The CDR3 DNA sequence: TGCGCCAGCAGCCAAGACGGGGGGACACCTAATGAAAAACTGTTTTTT. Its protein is CASSQDGGTPNEKLFF.

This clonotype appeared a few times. CDR3 residues: CASSTVDRREQYF. In nucleotides, the CDR3 is TGCGCCAGCAGCACCGTGGACCGACGGGAGCAGTACTTC. The chain has TRBV5-1 and TRBJ2-7; no definite D call. The germline CDR1 and CDR2 sequences are SGHRS and YFSETQ. V was trimmed by 4 bases and J by 7 bases, leaving 15 bases between them. The CDR3 covers 13 residues.

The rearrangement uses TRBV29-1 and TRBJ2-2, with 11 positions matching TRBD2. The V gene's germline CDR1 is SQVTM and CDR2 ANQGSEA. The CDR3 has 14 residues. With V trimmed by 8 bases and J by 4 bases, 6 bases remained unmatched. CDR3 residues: CSTSGSGGTGELFF. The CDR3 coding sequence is TGCAGCACTAGCGGGAGCGGGGGCACCGGGGAGCTGTTTTTT.

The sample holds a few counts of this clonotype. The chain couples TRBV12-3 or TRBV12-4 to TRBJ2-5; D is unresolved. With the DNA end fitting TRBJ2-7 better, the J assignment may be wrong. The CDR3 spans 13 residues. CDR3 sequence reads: CASSLGSGDEQYF. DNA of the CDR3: TGTGCCAGCAGTCTCGGTTCTGGGGACGAGCAGTACTTC.

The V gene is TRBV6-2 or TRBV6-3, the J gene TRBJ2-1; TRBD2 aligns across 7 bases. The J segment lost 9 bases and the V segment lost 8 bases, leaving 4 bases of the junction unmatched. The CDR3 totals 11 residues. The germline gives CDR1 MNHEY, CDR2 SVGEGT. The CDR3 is CASGRAGEQFF. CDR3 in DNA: TGTGCCAGCGGGAGGGCCGGTGAGCAGTTCTTC.

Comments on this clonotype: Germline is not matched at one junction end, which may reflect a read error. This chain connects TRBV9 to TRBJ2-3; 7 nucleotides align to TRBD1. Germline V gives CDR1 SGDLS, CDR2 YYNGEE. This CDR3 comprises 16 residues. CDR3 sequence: CAGSSTPGQRTDTQYF. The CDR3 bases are TGTGCCGGCAGCTCTACTCCGGGACAGCGCACAGATACGCAGTATTTT.

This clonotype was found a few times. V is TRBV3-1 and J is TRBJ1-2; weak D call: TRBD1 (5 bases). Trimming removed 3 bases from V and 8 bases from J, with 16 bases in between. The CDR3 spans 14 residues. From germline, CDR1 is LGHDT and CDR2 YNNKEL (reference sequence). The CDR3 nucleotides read TGTGCCAGCAGCCAGGAGGGACGGCTAGGCGGCTACACCTTC. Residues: CASSQEGRLGGYTF.

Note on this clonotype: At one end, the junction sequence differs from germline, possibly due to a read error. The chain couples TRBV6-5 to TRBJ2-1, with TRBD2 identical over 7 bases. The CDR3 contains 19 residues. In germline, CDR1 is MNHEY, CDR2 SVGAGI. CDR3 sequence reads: CTSSYSIASGAPVYNEQFF. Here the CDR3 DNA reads TGTACCAGCAGTTACTCGATCGCTAGCGGAGCTCCCGTTTACAATGAGCAGTTCTTC.

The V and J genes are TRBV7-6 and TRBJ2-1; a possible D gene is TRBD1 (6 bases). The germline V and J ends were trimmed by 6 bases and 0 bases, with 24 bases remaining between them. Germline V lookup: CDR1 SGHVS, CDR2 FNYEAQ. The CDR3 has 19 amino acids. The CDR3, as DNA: TGTGCCAGCAGAGCCTCCATCCGGGACAAACAGGGCTCCTACAATGAGCAGTTCTTC. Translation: CASRASIRDKQGSYNEQFF.

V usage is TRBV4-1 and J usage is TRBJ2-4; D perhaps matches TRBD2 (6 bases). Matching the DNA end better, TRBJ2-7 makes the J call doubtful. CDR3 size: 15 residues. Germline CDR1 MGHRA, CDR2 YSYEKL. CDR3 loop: CASSQDDGTPYEQYF. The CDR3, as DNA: TGCGCCAGCAGCCAAGATGACGGGACTCCCTACGAGCAGTACTTC.

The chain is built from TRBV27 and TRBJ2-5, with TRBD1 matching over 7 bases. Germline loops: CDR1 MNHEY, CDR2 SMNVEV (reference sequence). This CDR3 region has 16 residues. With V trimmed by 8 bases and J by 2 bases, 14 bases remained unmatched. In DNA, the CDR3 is TGTGCCAGCGGTAAAGGACAGGTTGGGATTCAAGAGACCCAGTACTTC. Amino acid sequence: CASGKGQVGIQETQYF.

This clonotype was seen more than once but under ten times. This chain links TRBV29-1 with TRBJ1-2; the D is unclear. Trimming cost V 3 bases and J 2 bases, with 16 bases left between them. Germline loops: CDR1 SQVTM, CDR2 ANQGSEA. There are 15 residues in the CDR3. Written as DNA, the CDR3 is TGCAGCGTTGAGGGAGACCAGACTTGGAACTATGGCTACACCTTC. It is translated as CSVEGDQTWNYGYTF.

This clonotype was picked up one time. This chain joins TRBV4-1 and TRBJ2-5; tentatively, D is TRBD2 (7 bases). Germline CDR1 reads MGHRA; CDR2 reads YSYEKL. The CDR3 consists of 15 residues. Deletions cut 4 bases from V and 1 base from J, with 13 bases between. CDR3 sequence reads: CASSPLGGAQETQYF. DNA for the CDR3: TGCGCCAGCAGCCCCTTGGGGGGGGCCCAAGAGACCCAGTACTTC.

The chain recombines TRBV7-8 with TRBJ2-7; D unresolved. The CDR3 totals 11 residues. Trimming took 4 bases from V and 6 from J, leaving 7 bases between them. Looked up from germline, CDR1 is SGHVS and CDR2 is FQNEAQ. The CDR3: CASSSQTEQYF. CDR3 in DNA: TGTGCCAGCAGCTCCCAGACCGAGCAGTACTTC.